Following are 30 T cell receptor beta chains from one sample sequenced in a study of molecular identifiers for immune sequencing clone quantification (dated by TCRdb to 2016 to 2019). Library preparation was by PCR. Sequencing took place on an Illumina HiSeq 4000. In-frame beta chains were kept once TCRdb had trimmed the public reads at Q25 with fastp and called clones with MiXCR. A single entry per CDR3 protein holds the most common genes and DNA from its merged rows. A total of a few hundred thousand distinct CDR3 sequences appear in this sample, over 20% of them only once. The ten most abundant clones make up approximately 0.84% of the sample. The sample consisted of naive CD8+ T cells from blood, with Jurkat cell RNA spiked in. The sample's cell subset or site, from its label and the paper: FACS-sorted CD8+CD4-CCR7+CD45RA+ naive T cells. Every receptor here comes from a human donor in good health. Some libraries in this study had Jurkat cell RNA spiked in.

Ten or more counts support this clonotype. The rearrangement joins TRBV30 to TRBJ1-1; D is unresolved. In germline, CDR1 is GTSNPN, CDR2 SVGIG (reference sequence). The CDR3 length is 13 residues. Deletions cut 4 bases from V and 4 bases from J, with 13 bases between. The CDR3: CAWTRGWATEAFF. CDR3 DNA: TGTGCCTGGACCCGAGGATGGGCCACTGAAGCTTTCTTT.

This clonotype was seen at least ten times. The chain has TRBV29-1 and TRBJ1-5, with D unclear. V was cut by 6 bases and J by 5 bases, with 14 bases left in between. From germline, CDR1 is SQVTM and CDR2 ANQGSEA. This CDR3 has 13 amino acids. The CDR3 is CSVTGSNDQPQHF. The CDR3 DNA reads TGCAGCGTCACCGGCAGCAATGATCAGCCCCAGCATTTT.

Note on this clonotype: A much larger clone differs by one base, so this may be a read error. The genes are TRBV2 and TRBJ2-2, with 8 bases aligning to TRBD1. The CDR3 spans 16 residues. V lost 6 bases and J lost 3; bases outside the gene matches: 9. Germline V gene lookup returns CDR1 SNHLY and CDR2 FYNNEI. The CDR3 nucleotides are TGTGCCAGCAGGAAATGGGGACAGGCTTACACCGGGGAGCTGTTTTTT. Its translation is CASRKWGQAYTGELFF.

The table lists this clonotype with a few counts. CDR3 amino acids: CASRSGTSGGKETQYF. Written as DNA, the CDR3 is TGTGCCAGCAGAAGCGGGACTAGCGGGGGGAAAGAGACCCAGTACTTC. The V and J genes are TRBV25-1 and TRBJ2-5, with 15 bases identical to TRBD2. The CDR3 is 16 residues long. Germline V gene data show CDR1 as MGHDK and CDR2 as SYGVNS. With V trimmed by 6 bases and J by 3 bases, 5 bases remained unmatched.

This sequence joins TRBV28 and TRBJ2-3, with D perhaps matching TRBD2 (5 bases). The germline gives CDR1 MDHEN, CDR2 SYDVKM. The CDR3 consists of 15 residues. V was pared by 3 bases and J by 1 base, with 11 bases between. The chain's CDR3 is CASSLGADRTDTQYF. The CDR3 DNA sequence: TGTGCCAGCAGTTTGGGAGCGGATCGCACAGATACGCAGTATTTT.

This clonotype was picked up many times. The chain links TRBV5-1 to TRBJ2-1; TRBD2 is a possible D gene (5 bases). V was cut by 1 base and J by 6 bases, with 8 bases left in between. The CDR3 consists of 13 residues. Germline assignment: CDR1 SGHRS and CDR2 YFSETQ. The CDR3 DNA reads TGCGCCAGCAGCTTGTTAGCGCCCAATGAGCAGTTCTTC. This translates into CASSLLAPNEQFF.

The chain joins TRBV10-3 to TRBJ2-2; D unresolved. This CDR3 has 14 amino acids. V lost 3 bases to trimming and J lost 4 bases, with 9 bases between them. Germline lookup yields CDR1 ENHRY and CDR2 SYGVKD. CDR3 DNA sequence: TGTGCCATCAGTGACCCTAGGAGCACCGGGGAGCTGTTTTTT. Encoded protein: CAISDPRSTGELFF.

This clonotype was seen only a few times. V and J are TRBV7-9 and TRBJ1-4; D ambiguous. This CDR3 has 13 amino acids. V lost 4 bases and J lost 12, with 15 bases in between. Germline V gives CDR1 SEHNR, CDR2 FQNEAQ (reference sequence). The CDR3 nucleotides are TGTGCCAGCAGCTCGGACTCCCGCGGGGAACTGTTTTTT. Translation: CASSSDSRGELFF.

In its sample, this clonotype was seen many times. Here the CDR3 DNA reads TGCAGTGCTAGGGAAAACCCCCAGGGGGGACAGAAATATAGCAATCAGCCCCAGCATTTT. Its translation is CSARENPQGGQKYSNQPQHF. The V and J genes are TRBV20-1 and TRBJ1-5; 7 nucleotides match TRBD1. CDR3 size: 20 residues. The J segment lost 0 bases and the V segment lost 3 bases, leaving 20 bases of the junction unmatched. Germline lookup yields CDR1 DFQATT and CDR2 SNEGSKA (reference sequence).

Worth noting for this clonotype: The conserved final phenylalanine or tryptophan is absent from the CDR3, which likely points to a read error. It is unclear where the CDR3 begins or ends on the DNA, so no DNA is shown, and the CDR3 is as TCRdb lists it. The chain links TRBV6-2 or TRBV6-3 to TRBJ2-3; the table's D gene call, TRBD2, was not cross checked with the DNA. The CDR3 numbers 17 amino acids, ends counted. The germline V gene encodes CDR1 MNHEY and CDR2 SVGEGT. The CDR3 sequence: CASSYSSQRSSTDTLYS.

The rearrangement links TRBV6-5 to TRBJ1-4, with 7 bases identical to TRBD1. Germline CDR1 and CDR2: MNHEY and SVGAGI. The CDR3 length is 13 residues. The V and J ends lost 5 bases and 6 bases, in that order; junction bases with no gene match: 3. In nucleotides, the CDR3 is TGTGCCAGCAGTACGACAGGGTATGAAAAACTGTTTTTT. Its protein is CASSTTGYEKLFF.

The rearrangement joins TRBV2 to TRBJ2-2; 11 bases line up with TRBD2. V dropped 3 bases and J dropped 4; count of bases not matched to a gene: 7. The CDR3 extends over 17 amino acids. In germline, CDR1 is SNHLY, CDR2 FYNNEI. DNA for the CDR3: TGTGCCAGCAGTGACGGGACTAGCGGTTATGTCACCGGGGAGCTGTTTTTT. Amino acid sequence: CASSDGTSGYVTGELFF. The full variable domain, completed using reference TRBV2 and TRBJ2-2, is EPEVTQTPSHQVTQMGQEVILRCVPISNHLYFYWYRQILGQKVEFLVSFYNNEISEKSEIFDDQFSVERPDGSNFTLKIRSTKLEDSAMYFCASSDGTSGYVTGELFFGEGSRLTVL.

The chain joins TRBV7-9 to TRBJ2-7; D remains unclear. Trimming took 5 bases from V and 6 from J, leaving 14 bases between them. This CDR3 comprises 13 residues. The germline gives CDR1 SEHNR, CDR2 FQNEAQ (reference sequence). The DNA of the CDR3 is TGTGCCAGCAGCGGCCCGTCAACGGGCGAGCAGTACTTC. Its translation: CASSGPSTGEQYF.

The CDR3 spells CSAREAGTTELQAFF. The CDR3 coding sequence is TGCAGTGCTAGAGAGGCCGGGACGACGGAACTTCAGGCTTTCTTT. The chain combines TRBV20-1 with TRBJ1-1; TRBD1 is a possible D gene (5 bases). Looked up from germline, CDR1 is DFQATT and CDR2 is SNEGSKA (reference sequence). This CDR3 is built from 15 residues. The V and J ends lost 0 bases and 11 bases respectively, with 22 bases between them.

Concerning this clonotype: The junction departs from germline at one end; a sequencing error may be responsible. The chain carries TRBV28 and TRBJ1-4; D unclear. Germline CDR1 is MDHEN and CDR2 is SYDVKM. CDR3 length: 15 residues. CDR3 sequence: CACSLTQRQNEKLFF. The CDR3 nucleotides read TGTGCCTGCAGTTTAACCCAGAGGCAAAATGAAAAACTGTTTTTT. Full variable domain (missing parts from reference TRBV28 and TRBJ1-4): DVKVTQSSRYLVKRTGEKVFLECVQDMDHENMFWYRQDPGLGLRLIYFSYDVKMKEKGDIPEGYSVSREKKERFSLILESASTNQTSMYLCACSLTQRQNEKLFFGSGTQLSVL.

Regarding this clonotype: This may be a read error: a much more frequent sequence differs by one nucleotide. This chain connects TRBV4-1 to TRBJ1-1; unclear D gene. Per germline, CDR1 MGHRA and CDR2 YSYEKL. The CDR3 totals 12 residues. The chain's CDR3 is CAGSHHGTEAFF. The CDR3 DNA sequence: TGCGCCGGCAGCCATCACGGAACTGAAGCTTTCTTT.

Notes on this clonotype: Mismatch with germline at one junction end may stem from a read error. The V and J genes are TRBV29-1 and TRBJ2-1; tentatively, D is TRBD1 (5 bases). The CDR3 runs 12 residues. Germline CDR1 is SQVTM and CDR2 is ANQGSEA. Here the CDR3 DNA reads TGCAGCGTAGACGACAGTGACAATGGGCAGTTCTTC. This encodes CSVDDSDNGQFF.

This clonotype occurred many times. This chain joins TRBV7-9 and TRBJ2-7; D gene ambiguous. Germline CDR1 reads SEHNR; CDR2 reads FQNEAQ (reference sequence). The CDR3 runs 12 residues. Trimming removed 5 bases from V and 9 bases from J, with 14 bases in between. This CDR3 reads CASSQDPKVQYF. The CDR3 DNA is TGTGCCAGCAGCCAAGACCCGAAGGTGCAGTACTTC.

This clonotype was detected only a few times. V is TRBV3-1 and J is TRBJ2-5; 9 bases fit TRBD1. In germline, CDR1 is LGHDT, CDR2 YNNKEL (reference sequence). The length of the CDR3 is 15 residues. J gave up 5 bases and V 6 bases, and 10 bases lay outside the gene matches. CDR3 in amino acids: CASRAKQGASETQYF. The CDR3 DNA is TGTGCCAGCAGAGCAAAACAGGGGGCTTCGGAGACCCAGTACTTC.

Only a few counts were recorded for this clonotype. The genes are TRBV29-1 and TRBJ1-2, with 8 positions matching TRBD1. Germline values: CDR1 SQVTM, CDR2 ANQGSEA. The V gene end was trimmed by 7 bases and the J gene end by 7 bases; junction bases not matched to a gene: 11. There are 13 residues in the CDR3. This CDR3 reads CSAQDRVWGGYTF. CDR3 DNA: TGCAGCGCCCAGGACAGGGTCTGGGGTGGCTACACCTTC.

The chain carries TRBV6-2 or TRBV6-3 and TRBJ2-5; D could derive from TRBD1 or TRBD2 (5 bases each). Germline-derived CDR1 and CDR2 are MNHEY and SVGEGT. The CDR3 loop spans 15 amino acids. V lost 2 bases and J lost 4, with 14 bases in between. CDR3 loop: CASSYLGDQTETQYF. The CDR3 nucleotides read TGTGCCAGCAGTTACCTTGGGGACCAGACAGAGACCCAGTACTTC.

The rearrangement joins TRBV19 to TRBJ1-5; D ambiguous. Germline lookup yields CDR1 LNHDA and CDR2 SQIVND (reference sequence). V was cut by 7 bases and J by 6 bases, with 22 bases left in between. The CDR3 totals 16 residues. CDR3 loop: CASTIATRVFGQPQHF. DNA for the CDR3: TGTGCCAGTACCATAGCTACGAGGGTGTTTGGTCAGCCCCAGCATTTT.

The gene calls are TRBV5-6 and TRBJ2-7; TRBD2 might be the D (5 bases). There are 14 residues in the CDR3. Germline V lookup: CDR1 SGHDT, CDR2 YYEEEE. The V end was cut by 1 base, the J end by 6 bases, with 14 bases between. As DNA, the CDR3 is TGTGCCAGCAGCTTGAGGTCCGGGGTATCCGAGCAGTACTTC. Its translation: CASSLRSGVSEQYF.

This clonotype was recorded at least ten times. The chain couples TRBV19 to TRBJ1-5; D remains unclear. The V end lost 5 bases, the J end lost 6 bases, and 14 bases lay between the germline ends. CDR1 LNHDA and CDR2 SQIVND come from the germline V gene (reference sequence). The CDR3 totals 14 residues. This chain's CDR3 is CASSAGPEGQPQHF. The CDR3 DNA sequence: TGTGCCAGTAGTGCCGGGCCCGAAGGTCAGCCCCAGCATTTT.

This clonotype has more than one count but fewer than ten. This chain links TRBV12-3 or TRBV12-4 with TRBJ1-6; D is unclear. V was cut by 5 bases and J by 0 bases, with 8 bases left in between. The CDR3 sequence is 15 residues long. CDR3 sequence (DNA): TGTGCCAGCAGTGACCAGAGCTCCTATAATTCACCCCTCCACTTT. Encoded protein: CASSDQSSYNSPLHF.

V usage is TRBV10-2 and J usage is TRBJ2-3; the match to TRBD1 covers 7 bases. The V gene's germline CDR1 is WSHSY and CDR2 SAAADI. The CDR3 has 19 amino acids. V was clipped by 6 bases and J by 2 bases; unmatched bases: 20. Here the CDR3 DNA reads TGCGCCAGCAGGGGAATATGGGACAGCCCACACCTTTACACAGATACGCAGTATTTT. Protein: CASRGIWDSPHLYTDTQYF.

Comment on this clonotype: Just one base apart from a much larger clone, this may be a read error. The chain links TRBV6-5 to TRBJ2-7; perhaps TRBD2 as D (7 bases). Germline-derived CDR1 and CDR2 are MNHEY and SVGAGI. Trimming cost V 6 bases and J 5 bases, with 11 bases left between them. CDR3 length equals 12 residues. CDR3 region: CASSGGHHEQYF. CDR3 DNA: TGTGCCAGCAGCGGGGGGCACCACGAGCAGTACTTC.

The rearrangement links TRBV2 to TRBJ1-2; 10 nucleotides match TRBD1. With 7 bases clipped from V and 3 bases from J, the junction kept 5 bases outside the gene matches. The CDR3 has 14 amino acids. Germline CDR1 reads SNHLY; CDR2 reads FYNNEI. DNA for the CDR3: TGTGCCAGCAACTCAGGACAGGGGGACTATGGCTACACCTTC. It specifies CASNSGQGDYGYTF.

This clonotype was observed many times. V gene TRBV7-2 combines with J gene TRBJ1-1; 7 bases map to TRBD1. This CDR3 comprises 15 residues. Germline loops: CDR1 SGHTA, CDR2 FQGNSA. J was trimmed by 2 bases and V by 3 bases; bases with no gene match: 6. The CDR3: CASSLAGGVNTEAFF. The CDR3 DNA follows: TGTGCCAGCAGCTTGGCAGGGGGAGTCAACACTGAAGCTTTCTTT.

The chain joins TRBV7-2 to TRBJ2-4; D may be TRBD2 (7 bases). Trimming cost V 5 bases and J 1 base, with 12 bases left between them. The CDR3 is 15 residues long. Germline CDR1 SGHTA, CDR2 FQGNSA. CDR3 loop: CASSPPGGAKNIQYF. The CDR3 region has the DNA TGTGCCAGCAGCCCCCCGGGGGGCGCCAAAAACATTCAGTACTTC. Full variable domain (outside the CDR3, taken from reference TRBV7-2 and TRBJ2-4): GAGVSQSPSNKVTEKGKDVELRCDPISGHTALYWYRQSLGQGLEFLIYFQGNSAPDKSGLPSDRFSAERTGGSVSTLTIQRTQQEDSAVYLCASSPPGGAKNIQYFGAGTRLSVL.